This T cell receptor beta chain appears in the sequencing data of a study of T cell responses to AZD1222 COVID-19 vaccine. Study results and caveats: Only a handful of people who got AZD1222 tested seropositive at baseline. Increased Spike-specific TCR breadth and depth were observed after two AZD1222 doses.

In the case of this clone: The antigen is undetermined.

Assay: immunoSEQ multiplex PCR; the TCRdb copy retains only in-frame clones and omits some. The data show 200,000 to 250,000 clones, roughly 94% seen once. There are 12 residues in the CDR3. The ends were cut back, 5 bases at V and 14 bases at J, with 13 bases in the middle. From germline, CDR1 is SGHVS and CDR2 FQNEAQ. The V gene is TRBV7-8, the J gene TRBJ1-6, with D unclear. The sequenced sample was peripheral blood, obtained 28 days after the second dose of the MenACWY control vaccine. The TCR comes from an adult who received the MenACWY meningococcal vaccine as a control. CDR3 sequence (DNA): TGTGCCAGCAGCCCCCAGGCCTACGCCCTCCACTTT. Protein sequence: CASSPQAYALHF.